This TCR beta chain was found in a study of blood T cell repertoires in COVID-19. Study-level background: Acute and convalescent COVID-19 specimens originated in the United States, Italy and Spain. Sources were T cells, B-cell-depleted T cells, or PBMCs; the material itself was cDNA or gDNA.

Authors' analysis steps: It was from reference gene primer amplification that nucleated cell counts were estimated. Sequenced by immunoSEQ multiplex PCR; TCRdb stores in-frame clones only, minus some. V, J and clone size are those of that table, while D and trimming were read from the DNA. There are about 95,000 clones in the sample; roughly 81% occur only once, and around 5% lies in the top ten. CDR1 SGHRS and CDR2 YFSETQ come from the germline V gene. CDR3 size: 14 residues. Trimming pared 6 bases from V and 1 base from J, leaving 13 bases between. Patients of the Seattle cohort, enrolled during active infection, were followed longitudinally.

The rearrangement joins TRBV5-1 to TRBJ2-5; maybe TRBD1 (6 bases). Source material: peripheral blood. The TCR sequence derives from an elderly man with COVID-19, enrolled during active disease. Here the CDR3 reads CASNAGAVQETQYF. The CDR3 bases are TGCGCCAGCAACGCAGGGGCAGTCCAAGAGACCCAGTACTTC.